This T cell receptor (beta chain) appears in the sequencing data of a study of shared clonotypes between healthy human individuals. Study context: The study used three CD4 naive, three CD4 memory, two CD8 naive and one CD8 memory plate per donor.

Over several immunoSEQ plates, each subset's genomic DNA was distributed in even portions. Generated by immunoSEQ multiplex PCR, the TCRdb table keeps only in-frame clones and is missing some. Here the sample spans about 1.4 million clones, roughly 95% being singletons. All donors were healthy HIV-negative adults lacking recent acute infections or vaccinations. It was into CD45RA+ naive and CD45RA-negative memory subsets that the CD4+ cells were split. Sequences were obtained from naive CD4+ T cells sorted from blood. Indicated subset: CD45RA+ positively selected. The clonotype comes from a man aged 25-40 years in good health.

The CDR3 DNA sequence: TGTGCCAGCAGCCCCGGGACTAGCGGGAGTGCGGGGGAGACCCAGTACTTC. The encoded protein is CASSPGTSGSAGETQYF. The chain carries TRBV7-9 and TRBJ2-5; 14 bases agree with TRBD2. The CDR3 is 17 amino acids. Germline V gives CDR1 SEHNR, CDR2 FQNEAQ (reference sequence). The V gene end was trimmed by 5 bases and the J gene end by 5 bases; junction bases not matched to a gene: 10.